Listed here are 32 T cell receptor beta chains from one sample, sequenced in a study of vaccination effects on CD4 cells after COVID-19. Once cultured for under 11 days, the cells underwent separation to obtain CD4+ T cells. Antigens for these TCRs are unknown. The table came from immunoSEQ multiplex PCR; TCRdb's copy has only in-frame clones and leaves some out. This table has tens of thousands of clones, around 67% appearing once. The sequences come from CD4+ T cells from PBMCs cultured without peptide, collected before COVID-19 vaccination. The receptor set was obtained from a human donor who received a COVID-19 vaccine.

The chain joins TRBV5-3 to TRBJ1-3; D ambiguous. TRBV5-3 is placed among ORFs of uncertain function. CDR3 size: 14 residues. V was shortened by 2 bases and J by 0 bases, with 6 bases between the two germline ends. CDR3 bases: TGTGCCAGAAGCTTAAAGAACTCTGGAAACACCATATATTTT. Protein product: CARSLKNSGNTIYF.

The count of this clone is one. The chain is built from TRBV7-2 and TRBJ1-4; TRBD1 might be the D (5 bases). Trimming removed 1 base at V and 8 bases at J, with 11 bases between. This CDR3 comprises 14 residues. The germline CDR1 and CDR2 sequences are SGHTA and FQGNSA. The DNA for the CDR3 is TGTGCCAGCAGCTTAGTCCCGCGGGGCGAAAAACTGTTTTTT. It codes for CASSLVPRGEKLFF.

The chain links TRBV5-6 to TRBJ2-3; D uncertain. The CDR3 contains 15 residues. Trimming cost V 0 bases and J 1 base, with 9 bases left between them. The germline V gene encodes CDR1 SGHDT and CDR2 YYEEEE. The CDR3 nucleotides are TGTGCCAGCAGCTTGGATCGAATCGGCACAGATACGCAGTATTTT. Translated: CASSLDRIGTDTQYF.

V is TRBV3-1 (or the pseudogene TRBV3-2) and J is TRBJ1-1; weak D call: TRBD1 (6 bases). Trimming removed 8 bases at V and 1 base at J, with 11 bases between. The CDR3 covers 13 residues. Germline V gene data show CDR1 as LGHDT and CDR2 as YNNKEL (reference sequence). The CDR3 DNA is TGTGCCAGCGCCCCCAGGGGGAACACTGAAGCTTTCTTT. It translates to CASAPRGNTEAFF.

The sample holds a few counts of this clone. V gene TRBV19 combines with J gene TRBJ1-3; tentative D call: TRBD1 (6 bases). Trimming left V 6 bases short and J 0 bases short, with 18 bases between. Germline V gene lookup returns CDR1 LNHDA and CDR2 SQIVND (reference sequence). The CDR3 sequence is 17 residues long. Written as DNA, the CDR3 is TGTGCCAGTAGCGAGTCGGGGACATACAACTCTGGAAACACCATATATTTT. Protein product: CASSESGTYNSGNTIYF.

The rearrangement uses TRBV20-1 and TRBJ2-7; TRBD1 matches at 8 bases. The CDR3 sequence is 15 residues long. Per germline, CDR1 DFQATT and CDR2 SNEGSKA (reference sequence). V was pared by 3 bases and J by 0 bases, with 7 bases of the junction left unmatched. For the CDR3, the DNA is TGCAGTGCTAGTAGATCAGGGGGCGCCTCCTACGAGCAGTACTTC. Translation gives CSASRSGGASYEQYF.

In this sample, this clone turned up a few times. The chain is built from TRBV25-1 and TRBJ2-2; 8 bases fit TRBD2. The germline CDR1 and CDR2 sequences are MGHDK and SYGVNS. The junction had 5 bases not matched to a gene; V was cut back by 4 bases and J by 7 bases. CDR3 length: 14 amino acids. The CDR3 loop reads CASSVDSGGGELFF. In DNA, the CDR3 is TGTGCCAGCAGTGTGGACAGCGGGGGCGGGGAGCTGTTTTTT.

The chain combines TRBV6-4 with TRBJ1-5; D is possibly TRBD1 (5 bases). V shed 0 bases and J shed 7 bases, with 7 bases lying between them. The CDR3 covers 13 residues. Germline-derived CDR1 and CDR2 are MRHNA and SNTAGT. The CDR3 DNA is TGTGCCAGCAGTGACTCGGAGGGGCAGCCCCAGCATTTT. This translates into CASSDSEGQPQHF.

The V gene is TRBV5-1, the J gene TRBJ2-2; no firm D call. Germline CDR1 and CDR2: SGHRS and YFSETQ. The CDR3 totals 14 residues. V was cut by 4 bases and J by 0 bases, with 7 bases left in between. CDR3 nucleotide sequence: TGCGCCAGCAGCGCGCCTGCGAACACCGGGGAGCTGTTTTTT. This translates into CASSAPANTGELFF.

The chain links TRBV6-5 to TRBJ1-4; 8 nucleotides align to TRBD1. V was clipped by 4 bases and J by 2 bases; unmatched bases: 3. Germline V gives CDR1 MNHEY, CDR2 SVGAGI. This CDR3 comprises 15 residues. CDR3 sequence reads: CASSFTGGTNEKLFF. Written as DNA, the CDR3 is TGTGCCAGCAGTTTCACAGGGGGGACTAATGAAAAACTGTTTTTT.

The chain couples TRBV6-1 to TRBJ2-7, with a tentative D call TRBD1 (6 bases). The CDR3 is 14 residues long. Germline assignment: CDR1 MNHNS and CDR2 SASEGT. Trimming pared 2 bases from V and 6 bases from J, leaving 14 bases between. For the CDR3, the DNA is TGTGCCAGCAGTGAACAGTCAGGGGAGAGCGAGCAGTACTTC. Protein sequence: CASSEQSGESEQYF.

This chain joins TRBV11-2 and TRBJ1-2, with TRBD1 as a possible D gene (6 bases). Germline V gene data show CDR1 as SGHAT and CDR2 as FQNNGV. V lost 4 bases and J lost 2, with 11 bases in between. The CDR3 runs to 14 residues. For the CDR3, the DNA is TGTGCCAGCAGCTCTGGGGGGGGCAACTATGGCTACACCTTC. Translation gives CASSSGGGNYGYTF.

J is TRBJ2-7 and V is TRBV4-2, with 16 bases lining up with TRBD2. The CDR3 runs to 19 residues. V lost 4 bases to trimming and J lost 0 bases; unmatched junction nucleotides: 9. Germline lookup yields CDR1 LGHNA and CDR2 YNFKEQ. The chain's CDR3 is CASSRMAGLAGGISYEQYF. The CDR3 DNA follows: TGTGCCAGCAGCCGAATGGCGGGACTAGCGGGAGGGATCTCCTACGAGCAGTACTTC.

By proportion, this clone is medium-sized. The rearrangement uses TRBV19 and TRBJ2-2; D is uncertain. The germline gives CDR1 LNHDA, CDR2 SQIVND (reference sequence). Between the trimmed V and J ends, which lost 4 bases and 7 bases, there was a span of 7 bases. There are 12 residues in the CDR3. The CDR3 loop reads CASSSRVGELFF. In DNA form, the CDR3 reads TGTGCCAGTAGTAGCCGGGTCGGGGAGCTGTTTTTT.

V and J are TRBV2 and TRBJ2-5; no reliable D call. The CDR3 spans 13 residues. CDR1 and CDR2 from the germline V gene are SNHLY and FYNNEI. The V and J ends lost 4 bases and 1 base respectively, with 7 bases between them. The CDR3 sequence is CASSGRSQETQYF. Written as DNA, the CDR3 is TGTGCCAGCAGTGGACGGTCCCAAGAGACCCAGTACTTC.

The CDR3 sequence is CASSHSLDSTGELFF. The CDR3 DNA is TGTGCCAGCTCTCATTCACTCGACAGCACCGGGGAGCTGTTTTTT. The chain uses TRBV18 and TRBJ2-2, with D perhaps TRBD1 (5 bases). The CDR3 loop spans 15 amino acids. The V gene lost 6 bases and the J gene lost 4 bases, with 15 bases spanning the gap. CDR1 and CDR2 from the germline V gene are KGHSH and LQKENI. Using reference TRBV18 and TRBJ2-2 for the parts outside the CDR3, the full variable domain is NAGVMQNPRHLVRRRGQEARLRCSPMKGHSHVYWYRQLPEEGLKFMVYLQKENIIDESGMPKERFSAEFPKEGPSILRIQQVVRGDSAAYFCASSHSLDSTGELFFGEGSRLTVL.

The chain recombines TRBV7-2 with TRBJ1-2; D gene uncertain. The V and J ends lost 7 bases and 7 bases respectively, with 19 bases between them. This CDR3 is built from 14 residues. In germline, CDR1 is SGHTA, CDR2 FQGNSA. The CDR3 reads CASTPGFGVRGYTF. In DNA, the CDR3 is TGTGCCAGCACCCCCGGGTTCGGGGTCCGTGGCTACACCTTC.

The V call is TRBV28, the J call TRBJ1-1; 8 nucleotides match TRBD1. The CDR3 has 12 residues. V trimming: 4 bases; J trimming: 8 bases; junction bases outside the gene matches: 3. In germline, CDR1 is MDHEN, CDR2 SYDVKM. This CDR3 reads CASSWWDREAFF. The CDR3 DNA reads as TGTGCCAGCAGTTGGTGGGACAGGGAAGCTTTCTTT.

V usage is TRBV5-1 and J usage is TRBJ2-5; D perhaps matches TRBD2 (7 bases). Trimming took off 4 bases at V and 5 bases at J, with 24 bases between the two ends. The CDR3 sequence is 17 residues long. Germline V lookup: CDR1 SGHRS, CDR2 YFSETQ. CDR3 coding DNA: TGCGCCAGCAGCCCCAAGGTTACTAGCCGGGGGGCGGAGACCCAGTACTTC. Its translation: CASSPKVTSRGAETQYF.

This clone was recorded only once. The chain combines TRBV9 with TRBJ1-4; 8 nucleotides agree with TRBD1. Trimming removed 0 bases from V and 6 bases from J; junction bases left unmatched: 7. Per the germline V gene, CDR1 is SGDLS and CDR2 is YYNGEE. This CDR3 is 16 amino acids long. The CDR3 region is CASSVGGQGIYEKLFF. The CDR3 region has the DNA TGTGCCAGCAGCGTAGGAGGACAGGGAATATATGAAAAACTGTTTTTT.

The gene calls are TRBV4-1 and TRBJ1-2, with TRBD1 matching 9 bases. Germline-derived CDR1 and CDR2 are MGHRA and YSYEKL. The CDR3 has 15 residues. The trim removed 0 bases at V and 2 bases at J, leaving 1 base unmatched. The CDR3 bases are TGCGCCAGCAGCCAAGATGACAGGGGGAACTATGGCTACACCTTC. Amino acids: CASSQDDRGNYGYTF.

CDR3 in DNA: TGTGCCAGCAGTCGCACAGGACGGACCCAGTACTTC. Residues: CASSRTGRTQYF. V is TRBV28 and J is TRBJ2-5; D may be TRBD1 (5 bases). Trimming removed 5 bases from V and 7 bases from J, with 11 bases in between. Germline CDR1 and CDR2: MDHEN and SYDVKM. The CDR3 length is 12 residues.

The chain recombines TRBV7-9 with TRBJ1-2, with 9 positions matching TRBD1. The CDR3 totals 12 residues. Losses at the gene ends were 10 bases for V and 6 bases for J; bases not matched to a gene: 6. Germline V CDR1 and CDR2: SEHNR, FQNEAQ (reference sequence). The DNA of the CDR3 is TGTGCCATCATGACAGGGGGGGATGGCTACACCTTC. Amino acid sequence: CAIMTGGDGYTF.

The chain employs TRBV5-4 and TRBJ2-7, with 7 bases that match TRBD2. The CDR3 is made up of 15 amino acids. The J segment lost 3 bases and the V segment lost 4 bases, leaving 10 bases of the junction unmatched. Germline loops: CDR1 SGHNT, CDR2 YYREEE (reference sequence). CDR3 amino acids: CASSRTGEGIYEQYF. The CDR3 region has the DNA TGTGCCAGCAGCCGTACGGGGGAGGGAATCTACGAGCAGTACTTC.

CDR3 amino acids: CASSFRGRGTEAFF. In DNA form, the CDR3 reads TGTGCCAGCAGCTTCAGGGGGCGCGGGACTGAAGCTTTCTTT. The chain links TRBV14 to TRBJ1-1; 8 bases map to TRBD1. Per the germline V gene, CDR1 is SGHDN and CDR2 is FVKESK. CDR3 length: 14 residues. The ends lost 5 bases at V and 5 bases at J; junction bases unmatched: 7.

The V call is TRBV25-1, the J call TRBJ1-6, with unresolved D. The CDR3 runs 14 residues. The ends were cut back, 8 bases at V and 0 bases at J, with 8 bases in the middle. Looked up from germline, CDR1 is MGHDK and CDR2 is SYGVNS. In nucleotides, the CDR3 is TGTGCCAGCGCACAGAGCTCCTATAATTCACCCCTCCACTTT. Its translation is CASAQSSYNSPLHF.

The rearrangement joins TRBV5-5 to TRBJ1-5; TRBD1 is a possible D gene (5 bases). V lost 2 bases, J lost 1 base, and 7 bases lay in between. The germline gives CDR1 SGHKS, CDR2 YYEKEE (reference sequence). The CDR3 runs 14 residues. The CDR3 coding sequence is TGTGCCAGCAGCTTTCAGGGCAGCAATCAGCCCCAGCATTTT. It is translated as CASSFQGSNQPQHF. Full variable domain (missing parts from reference TRBV5-5 and TRBJ1-5): DAGVTQSPTHLIKTRGQQVTLRCSPISGHKSVSWYQQVLGQGPQFIFQYYEKEERGRGNFPDRFSARQFPNYSSELNVNALLLGDSALYLCASSFQGSNQPQHFGDGTRLSIL.

The CDR3 reads CASAAQNNSPLHF. The CDR3 DNA reads TGTGCCAGCGCCGCCCAGAATAATTCACCCCTCCACTTT. The J gene is TRBJ1-6, the V gene TRBV5-5; the D is unclear. Trimming stripped 7 bases from V and 5 bases from J, with 10 bases between. This CDR3 is 13 amino acids long. Germline V gene lookup returns CDR1 SGHKS and CDR2 YYEKEE (reference sequence).

This chain joins TRBV19 and TRBJ2-1, with D perhaps TRBD2 (5 bases). This CDR3 is 16 amino acids long. CDR1 and CDR2 (germline): LNHDA, SQIVND (reference sequence). V lost 7 bases, J lost 7 bases, and 23 bases lay in between. The CDR3 DNA follows: TGTGCCAGTATCGGACCCCTTTACGGGGAGTTGAATGAGCAGTTCTTC. Residues: CASIGPLYGELNEQFF.

The table lists this clone with a few counts. V usage is TRBV11-2 and J usage is TRBJ2-7; D might be TRBD2 (5 bases). Germline assignment: CDR1 SGHAT and CDR2 FQNNGV. V lost 5 bases and J 13 bases, leaving 15 bases between the germline ends. This CDR3 region has 11 residues. This chain's CDR3 is CASSLGPEGYF. Here the CDR3 DNA reads TGTGCCAGCAGCCTCGGACCCGAGGGCTACTTC.

This clone was seen more than once but under ten times. V gene TRBV5-1 combines with J gene TRBJ1-4; 8 nucleotides agree with TRBD1. Germline V CDR1 and CDR2: SGHRS, YFSETQ. The CDR3 sequence is 13 residues long. V was pared by 6 bases and J by 8 bases, with 6 bases of the junction left unmatched. The CDR3 spells CASKTGDQEKLFF. The CDR3 DNA sequence: TGCGCCAGCAAGACAGGGGATCAAGAAAAACTGTTTTTT.

As for this clone: Other DNA sequences in this specimen translate into the identical CDR3. The chain uses TRBV10-3 and TRBJ2-7; no definite D call. Germline V gives CDR1 ENHRY, CDR2 SYGVKD. The CDR3 is 12 residues long. V was trimmed by 3 bases and J by 1 base, leaving 4 bases between them. DNA for the CDR3: TGTGCCATCAGTGAAGGGTCCTACGAGCAGTACTTC. Translating it yields CAISEGSYEQYF.